This TCR beta chain emerged from a study of coeliac disease. As for the study in general: Coeliac patients had active, refractory type I, or gluten-free-diet-controlled disease. High-resolution HLA typing was lacking; TRBV7-2 bias was queried instead.

The CDR3 spans 15 residues. Germline CDR1 SGHNT, CDR2 YENEEA. The V and J ends lost 2 bases and 3 bases, in that order; junction bases with no gene match: 1. General study results and limits: In active celiac disease, intraepithelial and lamina propria TRB and TRG repertoires were less clonal than controls. Intraepithelial and lamina propria fractions were not highly pure.

This clone was counted a few times. Its specificity is unknown. The table came from immunoSEQ multiplex PCR; TCRdb's copy has only in-frame clones and leaves some out. The sample includes roughly 4,200 clones, 55% to 65% of them seen just once. The V and J genes are TRBV11-3 and TRBJ2-1; 10 positions match TRBD2. Sequenced input: intraepithelial lymphocytes from the gut. The clonotype was recovered from a man between 65 and 80 years old with active celiac disease. CDR3 amino acids: CASSLTSGVYNEQFF. CDR3 sequence (DNA): TGTGCCAGCAGCTTAACTAGCGGGGTCTACAATGAGCAGTTCTTC.